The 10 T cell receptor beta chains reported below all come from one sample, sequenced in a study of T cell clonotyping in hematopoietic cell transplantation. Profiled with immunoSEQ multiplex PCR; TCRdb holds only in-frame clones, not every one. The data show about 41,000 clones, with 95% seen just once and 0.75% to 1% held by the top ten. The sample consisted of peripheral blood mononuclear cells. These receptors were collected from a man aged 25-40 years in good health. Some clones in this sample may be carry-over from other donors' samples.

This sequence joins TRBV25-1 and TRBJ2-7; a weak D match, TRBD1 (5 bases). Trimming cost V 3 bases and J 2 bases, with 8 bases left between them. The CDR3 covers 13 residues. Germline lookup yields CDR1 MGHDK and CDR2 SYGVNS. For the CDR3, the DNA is TGTGCCAGCAGTGAGCAGGGCACCTACGAGCAGTACTTC. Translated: CASSEQGTYEQYF.

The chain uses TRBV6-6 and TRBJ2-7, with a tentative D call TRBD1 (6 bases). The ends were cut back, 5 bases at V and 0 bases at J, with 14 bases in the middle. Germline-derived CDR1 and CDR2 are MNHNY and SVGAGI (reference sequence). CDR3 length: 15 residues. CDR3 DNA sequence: TGTGCCAGCAGTGGTCGACAGGTTAGCTCCTACGAGCAGTACTTC. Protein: CASSGRQVSSYEQYF.

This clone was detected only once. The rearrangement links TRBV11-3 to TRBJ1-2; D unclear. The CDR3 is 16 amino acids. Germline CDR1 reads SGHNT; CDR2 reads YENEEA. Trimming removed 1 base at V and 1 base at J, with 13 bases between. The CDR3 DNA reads TGTGCCAGCAGCTTAGGACGGGAGCCAGTTAACTATGGCTACACCTTC. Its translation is CASSLGREPVNYGYTF.

CDR3 protein: CASSISGRQTGELFF. CDR3 nucleotides: TGCGCCAGCAGCATCAGCGGGAGACAAACCGGGGAGCTGTTTTTT. The chain couples TRBV5-1 to TRBJ2-2; 8 nucleotides line up with TRBD2. Looked up from germline, CDR1 is SGHRS and CDR2 is YFSETQ. This CDR3 comprises 15 residues. With V trimmed by 4 bases and J by 5 bases, 7 bases remained unmatched. Looking up the rest from reference TRBV5-1 and TRBJ2-2 gives the full variable domain: KAGVTQTPRYLIKTRGQQVTLSCSPISGHRSVSWYQQTPGQGLQFLFEYFSETQRNKGNFPGRFSGRQFSNSRSEMNVSTLELGDSALYLCASSISGRQTGELFFGEGSRLTVL.

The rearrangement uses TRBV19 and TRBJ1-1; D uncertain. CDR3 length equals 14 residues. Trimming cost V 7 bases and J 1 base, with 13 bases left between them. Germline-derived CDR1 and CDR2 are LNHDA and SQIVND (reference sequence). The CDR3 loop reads CASTPIDRNTEAFF. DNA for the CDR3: TGTGCCAGTACCCCGATCGATCGGAACACTGAAGCTTTCTTT. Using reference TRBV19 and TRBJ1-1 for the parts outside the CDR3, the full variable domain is DGGITQSPKYLFRKEGQNVTLSCEQNLNHDAMYWYRQDPGQGLRLIYYSQIVNDFQKGDIAEGYSVSREKKESFPLTVTSAQKNPTAFYLCASTPIDRNTEAFFGQGTRLTVV.

The chain's CDR3 is CASSPGPQYEQYF. The CDR3 coding sequence is TGTGCCAGCAGCCCCGGGCCGCAATACGAGCAGTACTTC. The chain joins TRBV4-2 to TRBJ2-7; no clear D gene. V was clipped by 4 bases and J by 4 bases, with 11 bases between them. The CDR3 is 13 residues long. Germline-derived CDR1 and CDR2 are LGHNA and YNFKEQ.

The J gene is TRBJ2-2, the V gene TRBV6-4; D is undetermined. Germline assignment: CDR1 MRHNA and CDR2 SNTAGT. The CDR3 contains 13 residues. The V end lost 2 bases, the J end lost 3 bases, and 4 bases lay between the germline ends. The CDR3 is CASSDRDTGELFF. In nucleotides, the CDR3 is TGTGCCAGCAGTGACAGGGACACCGGGGAGCTGTTTTTT.

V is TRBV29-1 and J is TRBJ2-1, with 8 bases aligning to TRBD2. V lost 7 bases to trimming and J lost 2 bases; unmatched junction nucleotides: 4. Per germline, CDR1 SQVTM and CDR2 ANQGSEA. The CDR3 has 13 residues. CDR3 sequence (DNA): TGCAGCGCCTCCGGGGGGGCCTACAATGAGCAGTTCTTC. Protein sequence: CSASGGAYNEQFF.

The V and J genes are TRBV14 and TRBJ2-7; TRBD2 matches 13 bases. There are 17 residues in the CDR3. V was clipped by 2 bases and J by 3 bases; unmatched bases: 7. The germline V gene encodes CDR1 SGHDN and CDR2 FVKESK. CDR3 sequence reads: CASSQTKGLAGLYEQYF. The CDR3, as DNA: TGTGCCAGCAGCCAAACCAAGGGACTAGCGGGACTCTACGAGCAGTACTTC.

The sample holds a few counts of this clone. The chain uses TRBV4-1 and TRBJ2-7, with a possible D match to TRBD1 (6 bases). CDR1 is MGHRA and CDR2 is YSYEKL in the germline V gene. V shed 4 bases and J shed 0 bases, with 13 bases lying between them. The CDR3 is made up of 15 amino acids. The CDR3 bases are TGCGCCAGCAGCCTCTGGGACACAAGCTCCTACGAGCAGTACTTC. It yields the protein CASSLWDTSSYEQYF.